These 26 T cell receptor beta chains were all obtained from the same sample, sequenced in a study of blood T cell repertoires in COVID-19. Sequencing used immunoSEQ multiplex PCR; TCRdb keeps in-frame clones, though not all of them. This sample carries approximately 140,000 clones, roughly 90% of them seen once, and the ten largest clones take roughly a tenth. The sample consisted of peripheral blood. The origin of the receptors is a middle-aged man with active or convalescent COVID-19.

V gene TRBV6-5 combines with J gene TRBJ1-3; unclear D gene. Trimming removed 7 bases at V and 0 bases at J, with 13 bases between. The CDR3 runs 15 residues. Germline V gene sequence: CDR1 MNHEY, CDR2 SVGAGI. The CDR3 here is CASTLGSGSGNTIYF. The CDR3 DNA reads TGTGCCAGCACCCTAGGCTCCGGCTCTGGAAACACCATATATTTT.

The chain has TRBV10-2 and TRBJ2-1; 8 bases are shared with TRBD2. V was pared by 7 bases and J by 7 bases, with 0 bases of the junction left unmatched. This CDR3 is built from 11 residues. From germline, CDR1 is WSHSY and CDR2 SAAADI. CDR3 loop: CASTGGNEQFF. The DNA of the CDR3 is TGCGCCAGCACGGGGGGGAATGAGCAGTTCTTC.

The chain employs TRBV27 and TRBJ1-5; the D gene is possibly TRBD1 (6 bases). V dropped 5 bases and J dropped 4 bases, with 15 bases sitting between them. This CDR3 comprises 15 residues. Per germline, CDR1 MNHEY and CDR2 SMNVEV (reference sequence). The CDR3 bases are TGTGCCAGCAGTCCCCGACAGGTCGGGAATCAGCCCCAGCATTTT. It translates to CASSPRQVGNQPQHF.

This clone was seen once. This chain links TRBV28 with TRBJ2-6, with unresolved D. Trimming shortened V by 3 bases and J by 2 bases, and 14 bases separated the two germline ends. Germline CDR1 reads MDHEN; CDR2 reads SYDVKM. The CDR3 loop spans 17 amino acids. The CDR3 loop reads CASSFGGSLTGANVLTF. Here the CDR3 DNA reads TGTGCCAGCAGTTTCGGCGGCAGCCTCACTGGGGCCAACGTCCTGACTTTC.

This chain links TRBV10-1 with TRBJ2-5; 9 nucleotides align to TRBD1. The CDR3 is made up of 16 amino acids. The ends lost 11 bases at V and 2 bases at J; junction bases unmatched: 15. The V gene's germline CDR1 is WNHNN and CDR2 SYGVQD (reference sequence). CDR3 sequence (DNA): TGCGCCGAACAGGGGGCAGGGGGCGCGAAGCAAGAGACCCAGTACTTC. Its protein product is CAEQGAGGAKQETQYF.

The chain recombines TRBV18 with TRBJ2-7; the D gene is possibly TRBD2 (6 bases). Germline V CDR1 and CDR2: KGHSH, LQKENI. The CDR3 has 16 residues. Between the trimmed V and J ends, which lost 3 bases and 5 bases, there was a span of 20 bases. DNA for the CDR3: TGTGCCAGCTCACCTAACACTAGGCACGGAGGGAACGAGCAGTACTTC. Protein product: CASSPNTRHGGNEQYF.

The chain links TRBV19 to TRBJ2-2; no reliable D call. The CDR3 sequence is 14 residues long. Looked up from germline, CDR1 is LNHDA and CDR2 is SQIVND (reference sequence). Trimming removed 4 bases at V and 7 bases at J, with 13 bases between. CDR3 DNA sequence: TGTGCCAGTAGTACAAATCGCCCGGGCGGGGAGCTGTTTTTT. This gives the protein CASSTNRPGGELFF.

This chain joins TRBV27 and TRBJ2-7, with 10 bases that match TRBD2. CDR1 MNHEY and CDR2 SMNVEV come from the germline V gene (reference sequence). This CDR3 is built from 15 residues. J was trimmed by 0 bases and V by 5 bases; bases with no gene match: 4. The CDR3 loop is CASSRTSGVSYEQYF. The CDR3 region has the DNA TGTGCCAGCAGTCGGACTAGCGGCGTCTCCTACGAGCAGTACTTC.

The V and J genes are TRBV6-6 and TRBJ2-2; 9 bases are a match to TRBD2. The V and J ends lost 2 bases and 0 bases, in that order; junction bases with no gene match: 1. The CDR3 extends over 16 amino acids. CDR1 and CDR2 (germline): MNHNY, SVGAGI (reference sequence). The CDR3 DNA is TGTGCCAGCAGTTACGGGACTAGCTCGAACACCGGGGAGCTGTTTTTT. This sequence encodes CASSYGTSSNTGELFF.

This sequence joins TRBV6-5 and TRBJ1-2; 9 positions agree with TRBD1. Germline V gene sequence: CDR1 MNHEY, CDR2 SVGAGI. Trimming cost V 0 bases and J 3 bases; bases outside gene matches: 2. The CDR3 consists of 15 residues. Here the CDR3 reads CASSYSTGGDYGYTF. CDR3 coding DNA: TGTGCCAGCAGTTACTCGACAGGGGGGGACTATGGCTACACCTTC.

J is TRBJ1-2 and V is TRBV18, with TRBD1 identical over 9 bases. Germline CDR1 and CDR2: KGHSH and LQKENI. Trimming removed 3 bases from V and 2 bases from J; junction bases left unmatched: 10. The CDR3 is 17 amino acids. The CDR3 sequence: CASSPTGGGKANYGYTF. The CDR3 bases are TGTGCCAGCTCACCCACAGGGGGCGGTAAAGCCAACTATGGCTACACCTTC.

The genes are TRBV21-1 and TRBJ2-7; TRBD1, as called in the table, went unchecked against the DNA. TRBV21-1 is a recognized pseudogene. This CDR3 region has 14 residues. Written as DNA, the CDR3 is TGTGCCAGCAGCAAAAATAATAAAGGGGACGAGCAGTACTTC. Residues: CASSKNNKGDEQYF.

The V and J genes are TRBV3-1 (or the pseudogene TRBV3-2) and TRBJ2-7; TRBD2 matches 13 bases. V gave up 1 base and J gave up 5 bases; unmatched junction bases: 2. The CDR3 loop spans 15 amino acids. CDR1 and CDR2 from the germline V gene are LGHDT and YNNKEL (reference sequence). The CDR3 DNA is TGTGCCAGCAGCCAAGGGACTAGCGGGAGTGACGAGCAGTACTTC. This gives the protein CASSQGTSGSDEQYF.

CDR3 loop: CASSVAYGTGAEGYTF. DNA for the CDR3: TGTGCCAGCAGCGTAGCTTACGGGACAGGGGCCGAAGGCTACACCTTC. This chain connects TRBV9 to TRBJ1-2, with 10 bases lining up with TRBD1. V lost 0 bases and J lost 8; bases outside the gene matches: 10. The CDR3 consists of 16 residues. Germline loops: CDR1 SGDLS, CDR2 YYNGEE.

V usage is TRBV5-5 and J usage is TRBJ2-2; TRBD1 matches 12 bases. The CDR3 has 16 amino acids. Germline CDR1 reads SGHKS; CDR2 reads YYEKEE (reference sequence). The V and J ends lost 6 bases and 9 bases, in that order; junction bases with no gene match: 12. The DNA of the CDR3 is TGTGCCAGCAACCTCTTCCCAGGGACAGGGGGCAGGGAGCTGTTTTTT. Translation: CASNLFPGTGGRELFF.

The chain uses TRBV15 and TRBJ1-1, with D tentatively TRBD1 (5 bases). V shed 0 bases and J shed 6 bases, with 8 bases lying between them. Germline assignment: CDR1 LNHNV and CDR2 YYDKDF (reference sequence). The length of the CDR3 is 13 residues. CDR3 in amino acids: CATSRDWGSEAFF. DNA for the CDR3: TGTGCCACCAGCAGAGATTGGGGCTCTGAAGCTTTCTTT.

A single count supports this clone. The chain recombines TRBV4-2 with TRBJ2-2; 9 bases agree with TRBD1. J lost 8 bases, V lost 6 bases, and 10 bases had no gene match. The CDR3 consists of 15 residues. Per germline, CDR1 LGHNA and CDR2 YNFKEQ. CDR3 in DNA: TGTGCCAGCAGAAGACAGGGGGTACTCGAGGGGGAGCTGTTTTTT. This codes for CASRRQGVLEGELFF.

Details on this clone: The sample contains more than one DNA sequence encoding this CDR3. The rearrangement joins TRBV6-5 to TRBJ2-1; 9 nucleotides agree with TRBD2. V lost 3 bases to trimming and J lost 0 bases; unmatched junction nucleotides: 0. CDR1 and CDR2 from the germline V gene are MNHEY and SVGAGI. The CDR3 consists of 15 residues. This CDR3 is CASSYSGSSYNEQFF. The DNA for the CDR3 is TGTGCCAGCAGTTATAGCGGGAGCTCCTACAATGAGCAGTTCTTC.

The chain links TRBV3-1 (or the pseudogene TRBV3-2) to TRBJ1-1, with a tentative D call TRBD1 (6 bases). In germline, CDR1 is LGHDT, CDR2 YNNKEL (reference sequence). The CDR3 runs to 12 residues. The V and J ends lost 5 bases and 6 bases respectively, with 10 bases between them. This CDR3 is CASSTGFAEAFF. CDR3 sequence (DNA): TGTGCCAGCAGCACAGGGTTCGCTGAAGCTTTCTTT.

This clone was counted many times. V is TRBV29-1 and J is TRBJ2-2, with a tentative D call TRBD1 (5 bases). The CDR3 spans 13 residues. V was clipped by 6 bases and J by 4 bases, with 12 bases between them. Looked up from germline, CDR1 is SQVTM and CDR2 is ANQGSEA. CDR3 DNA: TGCAGCGTACCAGGGAAGGGCACCGGGGAGCTGTTTTTT. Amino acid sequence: CSVPGKGTGELFF.

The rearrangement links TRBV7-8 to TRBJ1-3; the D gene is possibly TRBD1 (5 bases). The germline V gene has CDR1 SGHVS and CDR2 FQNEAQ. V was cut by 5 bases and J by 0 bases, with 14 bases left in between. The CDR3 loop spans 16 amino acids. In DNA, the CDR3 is TGTGCCAGCAGCGGAGTGACAGTTCACTCTGGAAACACCATATATTTT. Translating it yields CASSGVTVHSGNTIYF.

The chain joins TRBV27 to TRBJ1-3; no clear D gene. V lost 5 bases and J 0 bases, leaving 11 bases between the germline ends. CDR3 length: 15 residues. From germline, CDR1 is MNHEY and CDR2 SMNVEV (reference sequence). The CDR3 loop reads CASSPTPGSGNTIYF. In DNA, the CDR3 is TGTGCCAGCAGTCCCACCCCAGGCTCTGGAAACACCATATATTTT.

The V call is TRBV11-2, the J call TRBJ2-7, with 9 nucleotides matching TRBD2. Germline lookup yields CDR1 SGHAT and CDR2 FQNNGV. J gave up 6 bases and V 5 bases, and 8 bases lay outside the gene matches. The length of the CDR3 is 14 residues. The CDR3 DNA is TGTGCCAGCAGCCGACCGGGACTAGCCATCGAGCAGTACTTC. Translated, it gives CASSRPGLAIEQYF.

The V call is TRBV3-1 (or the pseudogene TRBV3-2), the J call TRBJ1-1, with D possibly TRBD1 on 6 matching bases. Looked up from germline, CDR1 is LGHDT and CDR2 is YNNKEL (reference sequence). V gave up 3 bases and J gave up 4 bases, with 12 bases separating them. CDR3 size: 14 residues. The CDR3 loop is CASSHRRGGTEAFF. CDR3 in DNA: TGTGCCAGCAGCCACCGAAGGGGGGGCACTGAAGCTTTCTTT.

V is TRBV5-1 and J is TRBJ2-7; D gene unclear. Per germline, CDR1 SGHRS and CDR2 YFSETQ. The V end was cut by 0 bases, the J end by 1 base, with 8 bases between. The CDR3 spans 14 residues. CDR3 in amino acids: CASSLDSLSYEQYF. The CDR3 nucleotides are TGCGCCAGCAGCTTGGACTCCCTGTCCTACGAGCAGTACTTC.

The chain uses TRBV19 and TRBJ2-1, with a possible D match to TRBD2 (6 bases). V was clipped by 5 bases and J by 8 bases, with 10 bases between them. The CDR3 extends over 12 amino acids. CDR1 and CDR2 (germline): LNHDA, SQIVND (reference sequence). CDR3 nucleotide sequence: TGTGCCAGTAGTGTGACTAGACATGAGCAGTTCTTC. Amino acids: CASSVTRHEQFF.